This TCR beta chain derives from a study of PD-1 blockade in classical Hodgkin lymphoma. Study background: Intravenous infusions of nivolumab 3 mg/kg reached patients every 2 weeks.

Study observations and caveats: At C4D1, TCR diversity had climbed significantly for CD4+ cells, though not for CD8+ cells. Newly diagnosed patients were said to have less baseline TCR diversity than healthy donors did.

As to this clone: Its cognate antigen is unknown.

Each and every patient relapsed after autologous stem cell transplantation, and patients got differing brentuximab vedotin exposure. Patients' outcomes at their best amounted to complete response, partial response or progressive disease. Assay: immunoSEQ multiplex PCR; the TCRdb copy retains only in-frame clones and omits some. The table includes about 84,000 clones, around nine tenths detected once. Sequenced material: peripheral blood mononuclear cells (PBMCs), taken at baseline. The TCR comes from a human donor with classical Hodgkin lymphoma.

CDR3 region: CASSLAGRATEAFF. The CDR3 nucleotides are TGTGCCAGCAGCTTGGCGGGCAGGGCGACTGAAGCTTTCTTT. The rearrangement links TRBV5-4 to TRBJ1-1; the D gene is possibly TRBD1 (5 bases). Germline CDR1 SGHNT, CDR2 YYREEE (reference sequence). Trimming took off 0 bases at V and 5 bases at J, with 11 bases between the two ends. The CDR3 totals 14 residues.